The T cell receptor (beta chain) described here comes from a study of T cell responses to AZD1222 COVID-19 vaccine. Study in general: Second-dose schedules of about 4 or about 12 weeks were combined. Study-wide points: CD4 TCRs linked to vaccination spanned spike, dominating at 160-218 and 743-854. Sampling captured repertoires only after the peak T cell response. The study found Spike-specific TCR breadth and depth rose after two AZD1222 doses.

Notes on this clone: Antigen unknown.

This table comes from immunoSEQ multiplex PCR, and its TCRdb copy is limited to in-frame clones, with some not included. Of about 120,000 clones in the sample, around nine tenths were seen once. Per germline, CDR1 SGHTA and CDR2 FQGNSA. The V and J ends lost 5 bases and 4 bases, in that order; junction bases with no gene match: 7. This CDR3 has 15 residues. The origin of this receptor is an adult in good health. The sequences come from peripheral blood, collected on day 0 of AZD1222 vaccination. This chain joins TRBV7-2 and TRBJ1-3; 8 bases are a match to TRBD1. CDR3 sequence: CASSAGGARGNTIYF. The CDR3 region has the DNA TGTGCCAGCAGCGCAGGGGGCGCGCGAGGAAACACCATATATTTT.